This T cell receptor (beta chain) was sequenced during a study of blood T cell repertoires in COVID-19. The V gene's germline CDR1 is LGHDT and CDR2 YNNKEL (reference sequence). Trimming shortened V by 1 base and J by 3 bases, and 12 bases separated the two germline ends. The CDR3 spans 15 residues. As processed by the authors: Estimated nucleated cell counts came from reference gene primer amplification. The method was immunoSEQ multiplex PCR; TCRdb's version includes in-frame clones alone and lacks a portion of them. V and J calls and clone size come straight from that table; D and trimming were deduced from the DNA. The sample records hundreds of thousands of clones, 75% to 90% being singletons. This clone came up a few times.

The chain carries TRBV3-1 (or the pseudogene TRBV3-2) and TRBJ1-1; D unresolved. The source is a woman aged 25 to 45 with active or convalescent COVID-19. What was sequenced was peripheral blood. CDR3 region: CASSQGASIYTEAFF. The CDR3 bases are TGTGCCAGCAGCCAAGGTGCCAGTATCTACACTGAAGCTTTCTTT.